The 10 T cell receptor beta chains below all came from one sample that was sequenced in a study of CD4 T cells in relation to SARS-CoV-2 and coronaviruses. CD4+ T cells from unexposed donors were obtained before the COVID-19 pandemic (2011-2018). Measured with immunoSEQ multiplex PCR; TCRdb has only the in-frame clones, and not every one. Among some 65,000 clones listed, over 80% were seen once. Sequenced: memory CD4+ T cells from PBMCs. These receptors were taken from a human donor in good health.

J is TRBJ2-5 and V is TRBV10-3; D gene uncertain. Germline V CDR1 and CDR2: ENHRY, SYGVKD. The CDR3 covers 14 residues. Trimming left V 5 bases short and J 7 bases short, with 17 bases between. CDR3 in DNA: TGTGCCATCAGTCCCCCCGGACGCGAGGCGACCCAGTACTTC. It yields the protein CAISPPGREATQYF.

The DNA of the CDR3 is TGTGCCAGCAGCCCCAGAGAAGATGGCTACACCTTC. Protein product: CASSPREDGYTF. The chain employs TRBV6-2 or TRBV6-3 and TRBJ1-2; D unclear. The CDR3 runs 12 residues. V was shortened by 6 bases and J by 6 bases, with 11 bases between the two germline ends. Germline CDR1 MNHEY, CDR2 SVGEGT.

The V and J genes are TRBV6-1 and TRBJ2-7; D gene ambiguous. V was shortened by 2 bases and J by 2 bases, with 10 bases between the two germline ends. The CDR3 totals 14 residues. Looked up from germline, CDR1 is MNHNS and CDR2 is SASEGT. CDR3 sequence: CASSETGPTYEQYF. As DNA, the CDR3 is TGTGCCAGCAGTGAAACCGGGCCAACCTACGAGCAGTACTTC.

The rearrangement uses TRBV5-1 and TRBJ1-3; D is uncertain. The CDR3 has 14 amino acids. The V gene lost 7 bases and the J gene lost 0 bases, with 11 bases spanning the gap. Germline V CDR1 and CDR2: SGHRS, YFSETQ. In DNA, the CDR3 is TGCGCCAGCGCCCTGGGTGTCTCTGGAAACACCATATATTTT. Residues: CASALGVSGNTIYF.

This clone was picked up one time. The DNA of the CDR3 is TGTGCCAGCAGCTTGGAGGGAATTGAGGGGGCCAAAAACATTCAGTACTTC. Translated: CASSLEGIEGAKNIQYF. The gene calls are TRBV5-4 and TRBJ2-4; D tentatively reads TRBD1 or TRBD2 (5 bases each). The germline V and J ends were trimmed by 0 bases and 1 base, with 14 bases remaining between them. Germline values: CDR1 SGHNT, CDR2 YYREEE (reference sequence). This CDR3 region has 17 residues.

About this clone: Germline is not matched at one junction end, which may reflect a read error. The V gene is TRBV5-1, the J gene TRBJ2-5, with TRBD1 matching 9 bases. The CDR3 totals 14 residues. Per germline, CDR1 SGHRS and CDR2 YFSETQ. CDR3 region: CASSLQGASETRYF. Here the CDR3 DNA reads TGCGCCAGCAGCTTACAGGGGGCCTCAGAGACCCGGTACTTC.

The V call is TRBV20-1, the J call TRBJ1-1; D not certain. This CDR3 contains 10 residues. The germline gives CDR1 DFQATT, CDR2 SNEGSKA (reference sequence). V was shortened by 6 bases and J by 2 bases, with 4 bases between the two germline ends. The CDR3 DNA reads TGCAGTGCCCGAAACACTGAAGCTTTCTTT. This gives the protein CSARNTEAFF.

This clone was picked up one time. V gene TRBV20-1 combines with J gene TRBJ2-5; tentatively, D is TRBD2 (5 bases). Germline loops: CDR1 DFQATT, CDR2 SNEGSKA (reference sequence). Trimming pared 3 bases from V and 2 bases from J, leaving 19 bases between. The CDR3 loop spans 16 amino acids. The CDR3 sequence is CSASSSVTIHQETQYF. For the CDR3, the DNA is TGCAGTGCTAGTAGTTCCGTGACTATACATCAAGAGACCCAGTACTTC.

J is TRBJ2-7 and V is TRBV7-9; TRBD1 is a possible D gene (6 bases). V lost 5 bases and J 2 bases, leaving 13 bases between the germline ends. In germline, CDR1 is SEHNR, CDR2 FQNEAQ (reference sequence). The CDR3 extends over 14 amino acids. In nucleotides, the CDR3 is TGTGCCAGCAGCGATACAGGGCATGCCTACGAGCAGTACTTC. Protein: CASSDTGHAYEQYF.

A remark on this clone: An end of the junction differs from the germline gene, which may be a read error. J is TRBJ1-3 and V is TRBV4-1, with unresolved D. CDR3 length: 9 residues. Per the germline V gene, CDR1 is MGHRA and CDR2 is YSYEKL. The CDR3 sequence is CASSQAGVF. CDR3 nucleotides: TGCGCCAGCAGCCAAGCAGGTGTCTTT.